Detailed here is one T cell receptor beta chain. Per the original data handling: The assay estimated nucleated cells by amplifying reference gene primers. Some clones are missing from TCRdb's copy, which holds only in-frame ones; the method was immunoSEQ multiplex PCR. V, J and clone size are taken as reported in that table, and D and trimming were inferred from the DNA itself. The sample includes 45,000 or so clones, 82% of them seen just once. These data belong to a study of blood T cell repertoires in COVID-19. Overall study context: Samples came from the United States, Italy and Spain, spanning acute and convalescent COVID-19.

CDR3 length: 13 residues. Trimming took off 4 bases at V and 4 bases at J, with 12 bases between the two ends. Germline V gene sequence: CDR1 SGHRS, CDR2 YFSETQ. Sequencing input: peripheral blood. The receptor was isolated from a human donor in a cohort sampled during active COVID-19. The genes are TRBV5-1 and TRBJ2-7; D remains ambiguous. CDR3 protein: CASSPALTYEQYF. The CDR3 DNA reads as TGCGCCAGCAGCCCGGCACTGACTTACGAGCAGTACTTC.